Below, 7 T cell receptor beta chains from the same sample are listed, as sequenced in a study of CD8 T cells in ankylosing spondylitis. MiXCR was run by TCRdb on the 5' RACE reads, yielding one entry per CDR3 protein. Here the sample spans about 310,000 distinct CDR3 sequences, under 25% being singletons. The sequenced material came from blood, either unsorted or a sorted T cell fraction (not recorded which). The source of these receptors is a female donor with ankylosing spondylitis or in good health (not recorded which).

This clonotype was counted a few times. The CDR3 loop is CASSPLHSNQPQHF. CDR3 nucleotides: TGTGCCAGCAGTCCCCTACATAGCAATCAGCCCCAGCATTTT. The gene calls are TRBV27 and TRBJ1-5, with D unresolved. Trimming took 5 bases from V and 0 from J, leaving 8 bases between them. Germline CDR1 MNHEY, CDR2 SMNVEV (reference sequence). The CDR3 has 14 residues.

The rearrangement joins TRBV7-8 to TRBJ2-7, with TRBD1 as a possible D gene (5 bases). The CDR3 is 14 residues long. The germline gives CDR1 SGHVS, CDR2 FQNEAQ. V gave up 1 base and J gave up 3 bases, with 10 bases separating them. This chain's CDR3 is CASSLVVQGYEQYF. The CDR3 nucleotides read TGTGCCAGCAGCTTAGTAGTCCAGGGCTACGAGCAGTACTTC.

The chain carries TRBV18 and TRBJ1-2; 9 nucleotides line up with TRBD1. This CDR3 comprises 14 residues. The V gene end was trimmed by 4 bases and the J gene end by 6 bases; junction bases not matched to a gene: 6. CDR1 is KGHSH and CDR2 is LQKENI in the germline V gene. This CDR3 reads CASSQGTGFDGYTF. The CDR3 DNA sequence: TGTGCCAGCTCACAAGGGACAGGGTTCGATGGCTACACCTTC.

This sequence joins TRBV12-3 or TRBV12-4 and TRBJ2-3, with D possibly matching TRBD2 (6 bases). The V and J ends lost 4 bases and 4 bases respectively, with 15 bases between them. The CDR3 is 15 amino acids. The CDR3 DNA reads as TGTGCCAGCAGTTGGGGGGAAAAGTTCGCAGATACGCAGTATTTT. It yields the protein CASSWGEKFADTQYF.

The genes are TRBV5-1 and TRBJ2-7; the D is unclear. Germline V gives CDR1 SGHRS, CDR2 YFSETQ. This CDR3 has 13 amino acids. V gave up 6 bases and J gave up 6 bases, with 16 bases separating them. Here the CDR3 DNA reads TGCGCCAGCAACAAGGGTTTAAATAGCGAGCAGTACTTC. Protein: CASNKGLNSEQYF. The entire variable domain, with the rest obtained from reference TRBV5-1 and TRBJ2-7, is as follows: KAGVTQTPRYLIKTRGQQVTLSCSPISGHRSVSWYQQTPGQGLQFLFEYFSETQRNKGNFPGRFSGRQFSNSRSEMNVSTLELGDSALYLCASNKGLNSEQYFGPGTRLTVT.

In this sample, this clonotype turned up many times. The CDR3 loop reads CSVGDGGGYTF. CDR3 DNA: TGCAGCGTTGGTGACGGGGGAGGCTACACCTTC. This sequence joins TRBV29-1 and TRBJ1-2, with TRBD1 as a possible D gene (5 bases). V lost 4 bases and J lost 8, with 11 bases in between. CDR1 is SQVTM and CDR2 is ANQGSEA in the germline V gene. The CDR3 has 11 amino acids.

This chain connects TRBV4-3 to TRBJ2-1; 7 bases fit TRBD2. Trimming at V came to 3 bases and at J to 10 bases, leaving 3 bases not matched to a gene. The CDR3 totals 12 residues. Germline V CDR1 and CDR2: LGHNA, YSLEER. The CDR3: CASSHGGGEQFF. The CDR3 DNA is TGCGCCAGCAGCCATGGGGGGGGGGAGCAGTTCTTC.